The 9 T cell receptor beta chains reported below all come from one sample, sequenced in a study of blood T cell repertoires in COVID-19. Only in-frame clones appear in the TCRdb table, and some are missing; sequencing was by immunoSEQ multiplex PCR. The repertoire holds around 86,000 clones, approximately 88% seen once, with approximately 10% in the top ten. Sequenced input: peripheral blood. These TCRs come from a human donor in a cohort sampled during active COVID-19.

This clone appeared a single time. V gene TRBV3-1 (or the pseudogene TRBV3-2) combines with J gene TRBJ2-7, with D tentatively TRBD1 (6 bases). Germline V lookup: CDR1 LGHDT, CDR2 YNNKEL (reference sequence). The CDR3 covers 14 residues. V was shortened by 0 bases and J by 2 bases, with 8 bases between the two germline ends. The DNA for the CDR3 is TGTGCCAGCAGCCAAGATAGGGGGACCTACGAGCAGTACTTC. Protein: CASSQDRGTYEQYF.

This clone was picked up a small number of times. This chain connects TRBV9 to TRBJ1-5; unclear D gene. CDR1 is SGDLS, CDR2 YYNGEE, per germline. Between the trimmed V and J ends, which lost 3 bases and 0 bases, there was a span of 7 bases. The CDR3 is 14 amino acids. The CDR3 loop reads CASSAPYSNQPQHF. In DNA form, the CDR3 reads TGTGCCAGCAGCGCCCCCTATAGCAATCAGCCCCAGCATTTT.

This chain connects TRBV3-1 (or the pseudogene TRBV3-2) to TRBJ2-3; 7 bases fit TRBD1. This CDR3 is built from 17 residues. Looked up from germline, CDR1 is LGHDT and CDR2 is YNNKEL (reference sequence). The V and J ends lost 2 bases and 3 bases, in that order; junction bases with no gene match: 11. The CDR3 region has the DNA TGTGCCAGCAGCCAATCCGACAGGGTAGGGAGTACAGATACGCAGTATTTT. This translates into CASSQSDRVGSTDTQYF.

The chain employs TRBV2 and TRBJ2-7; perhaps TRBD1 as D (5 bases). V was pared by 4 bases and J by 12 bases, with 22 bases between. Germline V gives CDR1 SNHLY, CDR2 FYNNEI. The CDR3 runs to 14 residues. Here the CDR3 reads CASSVGQGVGPGYF. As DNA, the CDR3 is TGTGCCAGCAGTGTAGGCCAGGGTGTTGGTCCGGGGTACTTC.

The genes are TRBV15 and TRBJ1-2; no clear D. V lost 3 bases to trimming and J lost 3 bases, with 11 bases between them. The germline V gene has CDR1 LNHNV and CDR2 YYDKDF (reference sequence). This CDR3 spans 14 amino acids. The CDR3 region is CATSRSTRDYGYTF. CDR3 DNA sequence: TGTGCCACCAGCAGGAGTACCCGGGACTATGGCTACACCTTC. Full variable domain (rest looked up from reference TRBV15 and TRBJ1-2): DAMVIQNPRYQVTQFGKPVTLSCSQTLNHNVMYWYQQKSSQAPKLLFHYYDKDFNNEADTPDNFQSRRPNTSFCFLDIRSPGLGDTAMYLCATSRSTRDYGYTFGSGTRLTVV.

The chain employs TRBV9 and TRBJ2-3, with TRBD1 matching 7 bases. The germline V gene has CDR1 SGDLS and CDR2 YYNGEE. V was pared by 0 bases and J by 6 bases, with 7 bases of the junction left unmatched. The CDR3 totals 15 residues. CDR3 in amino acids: CASSVGGRGIDTQYF. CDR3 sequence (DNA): TGTGCCAGCAGCGTAGGTGGCAGGGGGATTGATACGCAGTATTTT.

CDR3 nucleotides: TGTGCCAGCAGCCCAGTCGGACAGATCTACGAGCAGTACTTC. It yields the protein CASSPVGQIYEQYF. The chain is built from TRBV5-6 and TRBJ2-7; D is possibly TRBD1 (6 bases). V lost 4 bases to trimming and J lost 3 bases, with 14 bases between them. Germline values: CDR1 SGHDT, CDR2 YYEEEE. The CDR3 totals 14 residues.

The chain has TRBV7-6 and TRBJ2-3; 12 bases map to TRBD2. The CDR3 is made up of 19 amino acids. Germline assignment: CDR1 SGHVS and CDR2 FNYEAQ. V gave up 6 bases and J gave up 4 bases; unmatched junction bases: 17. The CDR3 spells CASSTGLAGGPIVPDTQYF. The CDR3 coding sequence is TGTGCCAGCAGTACCGGGCTAGCGGGAGGGCCTATAGTCCCAGATACGCAGTATTTT.

DNA of the CDR3: TGTGCCAGCAGCTTAGCGTGGCAGGGCAGCGTGGATGAAAAACTGTTTTTT. This translates into CASSLAWQGSVDEKLFF. The rearrangement links TRBV7-8 to TRBJ1-4; D is possibly TRBD1 (5 bases). CDR1 is SGHVS and CDR2 is FQNEAQ in the germline V gene. V dropped 0 bases and J dropped 6 bases, with 17 bases sitting between them. The CDR3 is 17 amino acids.